These 17 T cell receptor beta chains share one sample of origin, sequenced in a study of blood T cell repertoires in COVID-19. Libraries were prepared by immunoSEQ multiplex PCR; TCRdb keeps only in-frame clonotypes and omits some of them. There are approximately 670,000 clones in the sample; about nine tenths occur only once, and over 0.2% lies in the top ten. Sequenced input: peripheral blood. Receptors were obtained from a woman aged 18-30 years with acute or convalescent COVID-19.

This chain uses TRBV9 with TRBJ2-3, with TRBD2 identical over 12 bases. Losses at the gene ends were 4 bases for V and 1 base for J; bases not matched to a gene: 13. Germline CDR1 reads SGDLS; CDR2 reads YYNGEE. The CDR3 sequence is 19 residues long. The CDR3 is CASSPRFLAGGPGTDTQYF. The DNA of the CDR3 is TGTGCCAGCAGCCCTAGATTCCTAGCGGGGGGGCCGGGCACAGATACGCAGTATTTT.

The rearrangement joins TRBV7-2 to TRBJ1-2, with 8 bases lining up with TRBD1. The end of the DNA aligns better with TRBJ2-5, so the J call may be wrong. Germline V gene sequence: CDR1 SGHTA, CDR2 FQGNSA. The CDR3 runs to 12 residues. CDR3 protein: CASSPGQGSQYF. As DNA, the CDR3 is TGTGCCAGCAGCCCAGGACAGGGTTCCCAGTACTTC.

The chain has TRBV6-5 and TRBJ1-5; a weak D match, TRBD1 (6 bases). The germline CDR1 and CDR2 sequences are MNHEY and SVGAGI. The CDR3 loop spans 15 amino acids. V lost 4 bases and J lost 7, with 17 bases in between. The CDR3 DNA reads TGTGCCAGCAGTTCTTCCGGGACAACCTCCCAGCCCCAGCATTTT. Amino acids: CASSSSGTTSQPQHF.

The chain joins TRBV19 to TRBJ1-1, with 8 positions matching TRBD1. Germline CDR1 LNHDA, CDR2 SQIVND (reference sequence). V shed 5 bases and J 0 bases; nucleotides not matched to a gene: 14. This CDR3 is 18 amino acids long. In nucleotides, the CDR3 is TGTGCCAGTAGTCCGCCTGGACAGGGCGTCGGGGTGAACACTGAAGCTTTCTTT. It yields the protein CASSPPGQGVGVNTEAFF.

The chain combines TRBV29-1 with TRBJ1-2, with TRBD1 matching over 7 bases. CDR3 length: 11 residues. Trimming cost V 4 bases and J 11 bases; bases outside gene matches: 7. The germline V gene has CDR1 SQVTM and CDR2 ANQGSEA. CDR3 nucleotide sequence: TGCAGCGTTGCAAGGGGGCGCGGGTACACCTTC. Its protein is CSVARGRGYTF.

This sequence joins TRBV13 and TRBJ2-1, with 16 nucleotides matching TRBD2. Trimming cost V 4 bases and J 15 bases; bases outside gene matches: 6. This CDR3 spans 14 amino acids. CDR1 is PRHDT and CDR2 is FYEKMQ in the germline V gene (reference sequence). DNA of the CDR3: TGTGCCAGCAGCTCGCAGGGACTAGCGGGGGGGCTGTTCTTC. Translated, it gives CASSSQGLAGGLFF.

The V call is TRBV5-1, the J call TRBJ1-5; D might be TRBD1 (5 bases). CDR3 length: 15 amino acids. V dropped 4 bases and J dropped 5 bases, with 16 bases sitting between them. Germline V gene lookup returns CDR1 SGHRS and CDR2 YFSETQ. CDR3 residues: CASSRGEVMDQPQHF. CDR3 bases: TGCGCCAGCAGCCGGGGGGAGGTTATGGATCAGCCCCAGCATTTT.

The chain recombines TRBV7-8 with TRBJ2-7; 8 nucleotides match TRBD1. CDR3 size: 13 residues. Per the germline V gene, CDR1 is SGHVS and CDR2 is FQNEAQ. Trimming cost V 7 bases and J 5 bases; bases outside gene matches: 7. The CDR3 DNA is TGTGCCAGCACAGGGGGCGTTTCCAACGAGCAGTACTTC. Its protein is CASTGGVSNEQYF.

J is TRBJ1-1 and V is TRBV5-1, with TRBD1 matching 8 bases. Losses at the gene ends were 3 bases for V and 6 bases for J; bases not matched to a gene: 7. The CDR3 covers 14 residues. Germline loops: CDR1 SGHRS, CDR2 YFSETQ. As DNA, the CDR3 is TGCGCCAGCAGCTCCGGACAGGGAGTCGCTGAAGCTTTCTTT. Its protein is CASSSGQGVAEAFF.

This rearrangement joins TRBV11-2 to TRBJ1-1, with 7 bases fitting TRBD1. The CDR3 runs 15 residues. The junction had 9 bases not matched to a gene; V was cut back by 6 bases and J by 2 bases. In germline, CDR1 is SGHAT, CDR2 FQNNGV. CDR3 loop: CASRVRDRLNTEAFF. In DNA, the CDR3 is TGTGCCAGCAGAGTCCGGGACAGATTAAACACTGAAGCTTTCTTT.

Concerning this clone itself: A junction boundary mismatches the germline segment, possibly from a read error. The chain employs TRBV5-1 and TRBJ2-2, with 11 positions matching TRBD2. CDR3 length equals 19 residues. Per germline, CDR1 SGHRS and CDR2 YFSETQ. CDR3 region: CASSRGLAGGTDEHRGAVF. The CDR3 coding sequence is TGCGCCAGCAGCCGCGGGCTAGCGGGGGGTACCGACGAACACCGGGGAGCTGTTTTT.

Comments on this clone: A much more abundant neighbour one base away suggests this may be a read error. This specimen includes other DNA sequences encoding the same CDR3. The chain is built from TRBV2 and TRBJ1-1; D is perhaps TRBD1 (6 bases). V lost 3 bases, J lost 1 base, and 6 bases lay in between. Germline values: CDR1 SNHLY, CDR2 FYNNEI. This CDR3 region has 13 residues. The CDR3 nucleotides are TGTGCCAGCAGTGACAGGGGGAACACTGAAGCTTTCTTT. Translation gives CASSDRGNTEAFF.

The chain uses TRBV7-6 and TRBJ2-6; 11 bases are a match to TRBD1. The germline V gene has CDR1 SGHVS and CDR2 FNYEAQ. Germline trimming cut 7 bases from V and 2 bases from J; bases unmatched to any gene: 10. There are 18 residues in the CDR3. The DNA of the CDR3 is TGTGCCAGCACTCATCATCCGGGACAGGGGGCTGGGGCCAACGTCCTGACTTTC. Translated, it gives CASTHHPGQGAGANVLTF.

The chain links TRBV27 to TRBJ1-4; 10 bases line up with TRBD1. The CDR3 consists of 14 residues. J was trimmed by 8 bases and V by 6 bases; bases with no gene match: 6. Germline V gene sequence: CDR1 MNHEY, CDR2 SMNVEV (reference sequence). The CDR3 DNA reads as TGTGCCAGCAGCCCCGGGACAGGGGAGGAAAAACTGTTTTTT. Protein sequence: CASSPGTGEEKLFF.

J is TRBJ1-2 and V is TRBV6-5; D possibly corresponds to TRBD1 (6 bases). The germline V and J ends were trimmed by 4 bases and 8 bases, with 17 bases remaining between them. The CDR3 covers 14 residues. Germline loops: CDR1 MNHEY, CDR2 SVGAGI. CDR3 sequence reads: CASSLTGALGGYTF. CDR3 nucleotide sequence: TGTGCCAGCAGTTTGACAGGCGCCCTAGGGGGCTACACCTTC.

V usage is TRBV10-2 and J usage is TRBJ1-2; D might be TRBD1 (6 bases). The CDR3 is made up of 13 amino acids. In germline, CDR1 is WSHSY, CDR2 SAAADI. V lost 6 bases to trimming and J lost 2 bases, with 10 bases between them. CDR3 amino acids: CASRPGQNYGYTF. In nucleotides, the CDR3 is TGCGCCAGCAGGCCCGGACAGAACTATGGCTACACCTTC.

This clone has a single count. V usage is TRBV5-1 and J usage is TRBJ2-5, with D maybe TRBD2 (6 bases). CDR3 size: 16 residues. V was clipped by 5 bases and J by 5 bases, with 22 bases between them. Germline V gene sequence: CDR1 SGHRS, CDR2 YFSETQ. The CDR3 coding sequence is TGCGCCAGCAGGGGCCGGTTGGAGGGGTTAGGTGAGACCCAGTACTTC. Residues: CASRGRLEGLGETQYF.